This T cell receptor beta chain was sequenced for a study of T cell responses to AZD1222 COVID-19 vaccine. Notes on the study in general: Epitopes outside B.1.351 and B.1.1.7 mutated regions reportedly drew nearly half of spike TCRs. Spike-specific TCR breadth and depth were elevated following two AZD1222 doses. Scientists sampled the repertoires only once the peak T cell response had passed. Dominant CD4 TCR responses targeted spike regions 160-218 and 743-854.

Details on this clone: The antigen is unknown.

The CDR3 totals 16 residues. V trimming: 6 bases; J trimming: 1 base; junction bases outside the gene matches: 10. In germline, CDR1 is SEHNR, CDR2 FQNEAQ (reference sequence). Here immunoSEQ multiplex PCR was the method, and the copy in TCRdb shows in-frame clones only, minus some. The table includes 95,000 to 150,000 clones, roughly 87% detected once. The source was peripheral blood, collected on day 0 of AZD1222 vaccination. The chain uses TRBV7-9 and TRBJ2-7; 9 bases align to TRBD2. This clonotype originated in an adult in good health. The CDR3 DNA follows: TGTGCCAGCAGACGTGGGCGGGAGGGGACGTCCTACGAGCAGTACTTC. Its translation: CASRRGREGTSYEQYF.